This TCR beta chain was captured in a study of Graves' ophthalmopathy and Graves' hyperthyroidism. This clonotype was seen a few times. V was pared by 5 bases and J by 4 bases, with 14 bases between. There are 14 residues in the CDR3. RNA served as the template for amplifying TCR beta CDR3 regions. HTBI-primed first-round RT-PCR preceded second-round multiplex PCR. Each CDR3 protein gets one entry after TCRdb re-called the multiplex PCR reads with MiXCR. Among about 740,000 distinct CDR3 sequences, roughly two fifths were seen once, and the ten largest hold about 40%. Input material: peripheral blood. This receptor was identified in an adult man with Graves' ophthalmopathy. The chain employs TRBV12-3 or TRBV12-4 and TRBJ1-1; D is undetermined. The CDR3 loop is CASSPRRLATEAFF. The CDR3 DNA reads TGTGCCAGCAGTCCCCGACGGTTGGCCACTGAAGCTTTCTTT.